Following are 17 T cell receptor beta chains from one sample sequenced in a study of T cell repertoires in cytomegalovirus infection. TCRdb recomputed calls from the reads with MiXCR, one row per CDR3 protein. The repertoire holds 300,000 or so distinct CDR3 sequences, about 8.8% seen once, with 2% to 3% in the top ten. Sequencing used PBMCs. These receptors were obtained from a human donor in good health (CMV status not recorded). Some clones in this sample may be carry-over from other donors' samples.

The chain combines TRBV20-1 with TRBJ2-1, with 10 bases matching TRBD1. The germline CDR1 and CDR2 sequences are DFQATT and SNEGSKA (reference sequence). The CDR3 sequence is 12 residues long. CDR3 DNA sequence: TGCAGCTGGGACAGGGGATACAATGAGCAGTTCTTC. It translates to CSWDRGYNEQFF.

The V gene is TRBV7-2, the J gene TRBJ2-1, with a possible D match to TRBD2 (5 bases). The germline gives CDR1 SGHTA, CDR2 FQGNSA. Trimming took 0 bases from V and 7 from J, leaving 10 bases between them. The CDR3 extends over 14 amino acids. The CDR3 loop reads CASSLALGSNEQFF. CDR3 coding DNA: TGTGCCAGCAGCTTAGCGCTAGGGAGTAATGAGCAGTTCTTC.

This clonotype was counted at least ten times. This chain connects TRBV6-5 to TRBJ2-1; possible D gene TRBD1, 6 bases. This CDR3 spans 17 amino acids. The V end lost 0 bases, the J end lost 0 bases, and 12 bases lay between the germline ends. Germline CDR1 MNHEY, CDR2 SVGAGI. The CDR3 region is CASSYSRGSASYNEQFF. Here the CDR3 DNA reads TGTGCCAGCAGTTACTCTAGGGGGTCGGCCTCCTACAATGAGCAGTTCTTC.

This clonotype was picked up many times. This chain connects TRBV4-3 to TRBJ2-1; D remains ambiguous. The CDR3 is 16 residues long. Trimming took 4 bases from V and 0 from J, leaving 13 bases between them. Germline lookup yields CDR1 LGHNA and CDR2 YSLEER. This CDR3 is CASSPQTISSYNEQFF. The CDR3 DNA is TGCGCCAGCAGCCCACAAACCATAAGCTCCTACAATGAGCAGTTCTTC.

Ten or more counts support this clonotype. The V and J genes are TRBV19 and TRBJ2-6, with D perhaps being TRBD1 or TRBD2 (5 bases each). This CDR3 has 17 amino acids. The V gene lost 0 bases and the J gene lost 2 bases, with 11 bases spanning the gap. The germline CDR1 and CDR2 sequences are LNHDA and SQIVND (reference sequence). This CDR3 reads CASSIEGVLAGANVLTF. CDR3 DNA sequence: TGTGCCAGTAGTATAGAGGGGGTGCTGGCTGGGGCCAACGTCCTGACTTTC.

This clonotype was detected ten times or more. The chain links TRBV7-8 to TRBJ2-7; weak D call: TRBD2 (7 bases). V was cut by 7 bases and J by 6 bases, with 19 bases left in between. Germline CDR1 and CDR2: SGHVS and FQNEAQ. The CDR3 extends over 14 amino acids. The CDR3 sequence is CASNTNIRGGEQYF. CDR3 bases: TGTGCCAGCAACACCAATATAAGGGGGGGCGAGCAGTACTTC.

This clonotype was observed many times. V gene TRBV7-2 combines with J gene TRBJ1-3, with unresolved D. The V end was cut by 4 bases, the J end by 3 bases, with 4 bases between. CDR3 length: 12 residues. Germline loops: CDR1 SGHTA, CDR2 FQGNSA. CDR3 sequence: CASSSLGNTIYF. DNA for the CDR3: TGTGCCAGCAGCTCCCTTGGAAACACCATATATTTT.

This clonotype was counted ten times or more. The chain carries TRBV4-3 and TRBJ2-2; the D gene is possibly TRBD2 (7 bases). There are 15 residues in the CDR3. The V gene's germline CDR1 is LGHNA and CDR2 YSLEER. V was shortened by 4 bases and J by 3 bases, with 12 bases between the two germline ends. As DNA, the CDR3 is TGCGCCAGCAGCCTAGAGGGGGGGTACACCGGGGAGCTGTTTTTT. Protein sequence: CASSLEGGYTGELFF.

This clonotype was seen at least ten times. The chain links TRBV18 to TRBJ1-2, with 9 bases identical to TRBD1. Germline V gene data show CDR1 as KGHSH and CDR2 as LQKENI. V lost 2 bases and J lost 3; bases outside the gene matches: 1. The CDR3 loop spans 14 amino acids. The CDR3 coding sequence is TGTGCCAGCTCACCAAGGGACAGGGACTATGGCTACACCTTC. It is translated as CASSPRDRDYGYTF.

This clonotype was picked up many times. V and J are TRBV7-8 and TRBJ1-6; D ambiguous. Germline V gene lookup returns CDR1 SGHVS and CDR2 FQNEAQ. V was pared by 0 bases and J by 13 bases, with 16 bases between. This CDR3 has 15 amino acids. The CDR3 spells CASSLAKGPGRPLHF. The CDR3 DNA sequence: TGTGCCAGCAGCTTAGCGAAAGGCCCCGGGCGGCCCCTCCACTTT.

V gene TRBV2 combines with J gene TRBJ2-7; 11 bases are shared with TRBD1. V gave up 7 bases and J gave up 6 bases; unmatched junction bases: 8. This CDR3 region has 14 residues. Germline loops: CDR1 SNHLY, CDR2 FYNNEI. The CDR3 DNA reads as TGTGCCAGCAATATTGGACAGGGGGCGGGCGAGCAGTACTTC. It codes for CASNIGQGAGEQYF. Variable domain in full (rest from reference TRBV2 and TRBJ2-7): EPEVTQTPSHQVTQMGQEVILRCVPISNHLYFYWYRQILGQKVEFLVSFYNNEISEKSEIFDDQFSVERPDGSNFTLKIRSTKLEDSAMYFCASNIGQGAGEQYFGPGTRLTVT.

The chain is built from TRBV6-1 and TRBJ2-1, with 7 bases aligning to TRBD1. V was clipped by 8 bases and J by 1 base; unmatched bases: 14. The germline V gene encodes CDR1 MNHNS and CDR2 SASEGT. The length of the CDR3 is 17 residues. In DNA form, the CDR3 reads TGTGCCAGCGGTCATACTAAGGGACAGAGTTCCTACAATGAGCAGTTCTTC. Protein sequence: CASGHTKGQSSYNEQFF.

There are many counts of this clonotype. The chain combines TRBV20-1 with TRBJ2-5; a weak D match, TRBD2 (6 bases). Germline-derived CDR1 and CDR2 are DFQATT and SNEGSKA (reference sequence). Between the trimmed V and J ends, which lost 6 bases and 4 bases, there was a span of 18 bases. The CDR3 contains 14 residues. CDR3 in DNA: TGCAGTGCCAGCTACTGGAGGGCGGGAGAGACCCAGTACTTC. It translates to CSASYWRAGETQYF.

This clonotype was picked up many times. The CDR3 loop reads CASSLTGLSYNEQFF. CDR3 bases: TGCGCCAGCAGCTTGACAGGGCTGTCCTACAATGAGCAGTTCTTC. V usage is TRBV5-1 and J usage is TRBJ2-1; D is possibly TRBD1 (6 bases). Trimming removed 1 base from V and 1 base from J, with 9 bases in between. Germline V gene sequence: CDR1 SGHRS, CDR2 YFSETQ. The CDR3 is 15 residues long.

This clonotype was detected many times. The gene calls are TRBV15 and TRBJ2-3; TRBD1 aligns across 8 bases. J gave up 7 bases and V 2 bases, and 11 bases lay outside the gene matches. The germline CDR1 and CDR2 sequences are LNHNV and YYDKDF (reference sequence). The length of the CDR3 is 16 residues. CDR3 region: CATSRFDRGVENTQYF. Written as DNA, the CDR3 is TGTGCCACCAGCAGATTCGACAGGGGAGTTGAGAATACGCAGTATTTT.

J is TRBJ2-4 and V is TRBV28; D uncertain. The germline V and J ends were trimmed by 6 bases and 5 bases, with 14 bases remaining between them. Germline V gene sequence: CDR1 MDHEN, CDR2 SYDVKM. There are 14 residues in the CDR3. CDR3 loop: CASRAVLPENIQYF. The CDR3, as DNA: TGTGCCAGCAGGGCCGTCCTACCGGAAAACATTCAGTACTTC.

This chain joins TRBV14 and TRBJ1-3, with D uncertain. In germline, CDR1 is SGHDN, CDR2 FVKESK. The CDR3 spans 17 residues. Trimming cost V 0 bases and J 0 bases, with 12 bases left between them. The CDR3 loop is CASSQDALGSSGNTIYF. CDR3 nucleotides: TGTGCCAGCAGCCAAGACGCTCTAGGGAGCTCTGGAAACACCATATATTTT.